The 18 T cell receptor beta chains given below trace back to one sample, sequenced in a study of T cells in Graves' hyperthyroidism and ophthalmopathy. Amplification of TCR beta CDR3 regions used RNA as the template. The primer set for the first-round RT-PCR of the TCR CDR3 was HTBI. TCRdb recomputed calls from the multiplex PCR reads with MiXCR, one row per CDR3 protein. The top ten hold 42% of the sample, which has 90,000 to 120,000 distinct CDR3 sequences, roughly 15% seen once. Source material: blood. These TCRs come from a woman aged 45 to 65 with Graves' hyperthyroidism.

This clonotype was seen ten or more times. V is TRBV7-2 and J is TRBJ2-7, with D unclear. In germline, CDR1 is SGHTA, CDR2 FQGNSA. Trimming removed 5 bases from V and 2 bases from J, with 13 bases in between. The CDR3 sequence is 14 residues long. The CDR3 spells CASSPIVAAYEQYF. In DNA, the CDR3 is TGTGCCAGCAGCCCCATCGTGGCAGCCTACGAGCAGTACTTC.

This clonotype has a count of ten or more. This chain links TRBV3-1 with TRBJ1-1; tentative D call: TRBD1 (6 bases). Germline-derived CDR1 and CDR2 are LGHDT and YNNKEL (reference sequence). The ends were cut back, 3 bases at V and 6 bases at J, with 11 bases in the middle. CDR3 length equals 13 residues. CDR3 amino acids: CASSQVRGSEAFF. The CDR3 bases are TGTGCCAGCAGCCAGGTAAGGGGGTCTGAAGCTTTCTTT.

This clonotype was seen ten or more times. The V and J genes are TRBV14 and TRBJ2-2, with D possibly being TRBD1 or TRBD2 (6 bases each). CDR3 length: 17 amino acids. Trimming pared 4 bases from V and 5 bases from J, leaving 20 bases between. Germline loops: CDR1 SGHDN, CDR2 FVKESK. CDR3 loop: CASSRRGTLKSTGELFF. In nucleotides, the CDR3 is TGTGCCAGCAGCCGGAGGGGGACTTTAAAATCGACCGGGGAGCTGTTTTTT.

This clonotype has a count of ten or more. This chain links TRBV7-3 with TRBJ2-7; possibly TRBD1 for D (6 bases). This CDR3 has 13 residues. Germline lookup yields CDR1 SGHTA and CDR2 FQGTGA. Trimming left V 5 bases short and J 5 bases short, with 13 bases between. CDR3 residues: CASSLSRGDEQYV. In nucleotides, the CDR3 is TGTGCCAGCAGCCTGTCCAGGGGCGACGAGCAGTACGTC.

This clonotype came up once. Sequence at one end of the junction differs from germline and may be a read error. V gene TRBV7-7 combines with J gene TRBJ2-7; the match to TRBD2 covers 12 bases. Per germline, CDR1 SSHAT and CDR2 FNYEAQ (reference sequence). The CDR3 is made up of 16 amino acids. CDR3 in DNA: TGTGCTAGCAGCCGCCCGACTAGCGGGAGTCCCTACGAGCAGTACTTC. Its translation is CASSRPTSGSPYEQYF.

The chain recombines TRBV5-4 with TRBJ2-7; D perhaps matches TRBD2 (5 bases). The CDR3 is 14 amino acids. Germline V gene sequence: CDR1 SGHNT, CDR2 YYREEE (reference sequence). V lost 4 bases and J lost 7, with 18 bases in between. For the CDR3, the DNA is TGTGCCAGCAGCACCGGACTGCTAACTGATGAGCAGTACTTC. Its protein is CASSTGLLTDEQYF.

This clonotype was detected ten times or more. The chain links TRBV7-9 to TRBJ2-1; no clear D gene. The CDR3 spans 13 residues. Deletions cut 1 base from V and 10 bases from J, with 11 bases between. CDR1 is SEHNR and CDR2 is FQNEAQ in the germline V gene (reference sequence). The CDR3 protein is CASSLGHRSEQFF. CDR3 DNA sequence: TGTGCCAGCAGCTTAGGCCACCGGTCCGAGCAGTTCTTC.

This clonotype was seen at least ten times. The V call is TRBV7-6, the J call TRBJ1-4; TRBD1 might be the D (5 bases). Trimming removed 5 bases at V and 4 bases at J, with 11 bases between. Germline V gene sequence: CDR1 SGHVS, CDR2 FNYEAQ. The CDR3 is made up of 14 amino acids. CDR3 residues: CASSKGRSNEKLFF. The CDR3 bases are TGTGCCAGCAGCAAGGGACGGAGTAATGAAAAACTGTTTTTT.

This clonotype was counted a single time. The chain has TRBV2 and TRBJ1-1, with D maybe TRBD1 (6 bases). Germline CDR1 reads SNHLY; CDR2 reads FYNNEI. The germline V and J ends were trimmed by 2 bases and 4 bases, with 17 bases remaining between them. This CDR3 is 16 amino acids long. CDR3 residues: CASSELGLDSVTEAFF. CDR3 nucleotide sequence: TGTGCCAGCAGTGAACTGGGGTTGGACAGTGTCACTGAAGCTTTCTTT. Filled out from reference TRBV2 and TRBJ1-1, the complete variable domain reads EPEVTQTPSHQVTQMGQEVILRCVPISNHLYFYWYRQILGQKVEFLVSFYNNEISEKSEIFDDQFSVERPDGSNFTLKIRSTKLEDSAMYFCASSELGLDSVTEAFFGQGTRLTVV.

This clonotype has a count of ten or more. This chain links TRBV6-2 or TRBV6-3 with TRBJ2-5; the match to TRBD2 covers 7 bases. V lost 5 bases and J lost 4; bases outside the gene matches: 10. The germline gives CDR1 MNHEY, CDR2 SVGEGT. The CDR3 has 15 amino acids. CDR3 bases: TGTGCCAGCAGTACCTCCCCCCTAGCGGCAGAGACCCAGTACTTC. The encoded protein is CASSTSPLAAETQYF.

This clonotype has a count of ten or more. The V call is TRBV28, the J call TRBJ2-7, with a possible D match to TRBD1 (5 bases). The CDR3 extends over 12 amino acids. CDR1 is MDHEN, CDR2 SYDVKM, per germline. The V gene lost 6 bases and the J gene lost 5 bases, with 11 bases spanning the gap. CDR3 residues: CASRQARHEQYF. CDR3 bases: TGTGCCAGCAGACAGGCGCGGCACGAGCAGTACTTC.

There are many counts of this clonotype. J is TRBJ2-3 and V is TRBV2; 13 bases are shared with TRBD2. CDR3 size: 14 residues. The germline CDR1 and CDR2 sequences are SNHLY and FYNNEI. V was clipped by 9 bases and J by 5 bases; unmatched bases: 5. CDR3 coding DNA: TGTGCCAGGGGCGGACTAGCGGGAGAAGATACGCAGTATTTT. Translated: CARGGLAGEDTQYF.

CDR3 region: CASSLSEGKGEQYF. The CDR3 DNA follows: TGTGCCAGCAGTTTATCTGAGGGGAAGGGTGAGCAGTACTTC. The V and J genes are TRBV28 and TRBJ2-7; D assignment may be TRBD1 or TRBD2 (5 bases each). Germline V CDR1 and CDR2: MDHEN, SYDVKM. V lost 1 base and J lost 7, with 14 bases in between. The CDR3 contains 14 residues.

Regarding this clonotype: A much larger clone is a single base away; this may be a read error. The gene calls are TRBV5-1 and TRBJ1-6; no reliable D call. This CDR3 spans 15 amino acids. CDR1 is SGHRS and CDR2 is YFSETQ in the germline V gene. DNA for the CDR3: TGCGCCAGCCGAAATGAGATTTCCTATAATTCACCCCCCCACTTT. Translation: CASRNEISYNSPPHF.

This clonotype has a handful of counts. J is TRBJ1-6 and V is TRBV10-3; the D gene is possibly TRBD1 (6 bases). Trimming pared 7 bases from V and 0 bases from J, leaving 10 bases between. This CDR3 is 15 amino acids long. Germline assignment: CDR1 ENHRY and CDR2 SYGVKD. CDR3 sequence (DNA): TGTGCCATCAAGGGGGGGAGCTCCTATAATTCACCCCTCCACTTT. It translates to CAIKGGSSYNSPLHF.

This clonotype was detected many times. The CDR3 bases are TGTGCCAGCAGCTGGGAGGGGCAGGGAGTTGAGCCCCAGCATTTT. Its translation is CASSWEGQGVEPQHF. The chain is built from TRBV5-5 and TRBJ1-5, with D possibly matching TRBD1 (5 bases). The CDR3 length is 15 residues. V dropped 3 bases and J dropped 8 bases, with 18 bases sitting between them. The germline CDR1 and CDR2 sequences are SGHKS and YYEKEE (reference sequence).

This clonotype has a count of ten or more. The chain couples TRBV5-1 to TRBJ2-3; D possibly uses TRBD1 or TRBD2 (5 bases each). V was cut by 0 bases and J by 2 bases, with 16 bases left in between. Per the germline V gene, CDR1 is SGHRS and CDR2 is YFSETQ. The CDR3 runs 17 residues. The CDR3 sequence is CASSLGARPGTTDTQYF. CDR3 DNA sequence: TGCGCCAGCAGCTTGGGGGCACGGCCAGGGACCACAGATACGCAGTATTTT.

V is TRBV29-1 and J is TRBJ1-2; D is uncertain. V lost 5 bases to trimming and J lost 4 bases, with 11 bases between them. Germline V CDR1 and CDR2: SQVTM, ANQGSEA. The CDR3 spans 12 residues. The CDR3 nucleotides are TGCAGCGTTCGCCCAGAAGCCTATGGCTACACCTTC. It encodes CSVRPEAYGYTF.